This is a list of T cell receptor beta chains from one sample in a study of blood T cell repertoires in COVID-19. The table came from immunoSEQ multiplex PCR; TCRdb's copy has only in-frame clones and leaves some out. The data show a few hundred thousand clones, 88% seen once. The specimen was peripheral blood. The receptor set was obtained from a woman aged 70-85 years with COVID-19, enrolled during active disease. The CDR3 runs from the conserved cysteine through the conserved F or W. Each record gives: J gene, V gene, clone size, D gene, CDR3 length, CDR3 DNA, CDR3 protein. The D gene is left open where the match is weak. Only part of the rows carry a size: once, few, many, or a class if the clone is expanded.

>TRBJ1-6|TRBV27|once|NA|13
TGTGCCAGCAGTCATAAGGGACTTTTGCCCCTCCACTTT
CASSHKGLLPLHF
>TRBJ1-2|TRBV3-1/TRBV3-2|once|NA|13
TGTGCCAGCAGCCCCTTATCTAGCTATGGCTACACCTTC
CASSPLSSYGYTF
>TRBJ1-1|TRBV11-1|NA|NA|13
TGTGCCAGCAGTCGAAGCTCCGGCACTGAAGCTTTCTTT
CASSRSSGTEAFF
>TRBJ1-1|TRBV7-3|NA|TRBD1|12
TGTGCCAGCAGCCCCGACAGGGGCGAAGCTTTCTTT
CASSPDRGEAFF
>TRBJ2-7|TRBV18|NA|TRBD1|14
TGTGCCAGCTCTTTTGGGACAGGGGACTACGAGCAGTACTTC
CASSFGTGDYEQYF
>TRBJ1-2|TRBV7-3|NA|TRBD1|16
TGTGCCAGCAGCTCCACCGGGACAGGGGACGTATCTGGCTACACCTTC
CASSSTGTGDVSGYTF
>TRBJ2-5|TRBV28|once|TRBD1|14
TGTGCCAGCAGACCAGGGGGCGAGGTAGAGACCCAGTACTTC
CASRPGGEVETQYF
>TRBJ1-2|TRBV12-5|NA|NA|14
TGTGCTAGTGCTTACGTTGGGGAGAAGGATGGCTACACCTTC
CASAYVGEKDGYTF
>TRBJ2-7|TRBV30|few|NA|14
TGTGCCTGGAGTGTAGGAGCAGGGACCTACGAGCAGTACTTC
CAWSVGAGTYEQYF
>TRBJ2-7|TRBV11-2|NA|NA|15
TGTGCCAGCAGCTTAGAGGCAGCCCTAGTGCACGAGCAGTACTTC
CASSLEAALVHEQYF
>TRBJ1-4|TRBV19|NA|NA|15
TGTGCCAGTAGTATCTTCGCAGGGACTAATGAAAAACTGTTTTTT
CASSIFAGTNEKLFF
>TRBJ2-7|TRBV18|NA|NA|14
TGTGCCAGCTCACGGCGCGGCAGCTCCTACGAGCAGTACTTC
CASSRRGSSYEQYF
>TRBJ1-6|TRBV7-7|NA|NA|15
TGTGCTAGCAGTCAAACAGGCCTCCCGGGTTCACCCCTCCACTTT
CASSQTGLPGSPLHF
>TRBJ2-7|TRBV19|once|NA|15
TGTGCCAGTAGTAGCCGGAAGTCCGACTTCTACGAGCAGTACTTC
CASSSRKSDFYEQYF
>TRBJ2-1|TRBV7-6|NA|TRBD2|18
TGTGCCAGCAGCCCGCCGGCTAGCGGGGGTAGCTCCTACAATGAGCAGTTCTTC
CASSPPASGGSSYNEQFF